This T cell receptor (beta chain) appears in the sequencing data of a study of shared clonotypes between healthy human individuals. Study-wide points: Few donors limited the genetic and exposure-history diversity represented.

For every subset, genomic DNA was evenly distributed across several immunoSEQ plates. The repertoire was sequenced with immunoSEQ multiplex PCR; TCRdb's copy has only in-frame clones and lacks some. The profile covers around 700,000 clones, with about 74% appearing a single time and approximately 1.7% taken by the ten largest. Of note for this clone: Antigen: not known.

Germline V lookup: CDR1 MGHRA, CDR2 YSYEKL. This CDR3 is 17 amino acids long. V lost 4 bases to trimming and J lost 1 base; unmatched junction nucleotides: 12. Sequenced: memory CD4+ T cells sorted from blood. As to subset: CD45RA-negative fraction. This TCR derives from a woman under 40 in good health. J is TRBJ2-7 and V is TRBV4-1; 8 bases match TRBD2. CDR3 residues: CASSRGLAADKSYEQYF. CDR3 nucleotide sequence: TGCGCCAGCAGCCGCGGACTAGCTGCCGATAAGTCCTACGAGCAGTACTTC.